This TCR beta chain is from a study of shared clonotypes between healthy human individuals. The overall study: Serving as donors were a couple of women and three men, whose ages spanned 18 to 49.

Germline CDR1 MRHNA, CDR2 SNTAGT. Trimming stripped 2 bases from V and 2 bases from J, with 3 bases between. The CDR3 extends over 12 amino acids. TCRdb's copy holds only in-frame clones and misses some; the assay was immunoSEQ multiplex PCR. Of 700,000 or so clones in the sample, about two thirds were seen once. The rearrangement joins TRBV6-4 to TRBJ1-1; the D is unclear. The clonotype originates from a woman aged 30 to 39 in good health. The sample was memory CD4+ T cells sorted from blood. Noted subset: CD45RA-negative fraction. CDR3 DNA: TGTGCCAGCAGTGACAGAAACACTGAAGCTTTCTTT. This codes for CASSDRNTEAFF.